This TCR beta chain was obtained from a study of blood T cells in healthy people across ages. This clonotype has a handful of counts. Its specificity is not known. V gave up 0 bases and J gave up 1 base, with 13 bases separating them. This CDR3 has 17 amino acids. CDR1 and CDR2 from the germline V gene are LGHNA and YSLEER. Sample donors were healthy Caucasian individuals that came from Russia, aged roughly 6 to 95. The authors ran a second PCR of about 6 to 11 cycles using a sample-barcoded 5' primer and a J-beta primer mix. Sequencing yielded, for each sample, at least 3 million paired-end reads carrying CDR3. MiXCR, applied by TCRdb to the 5' RACE reads, yields one record per CDR3 protein. The table shows about a million distinct CDR3 sequences, with 35% to 40% occurring only once. Points from the study as a whole: Not knowing donor CMV status may have confounded expanded clonotype changes. The recorded TCR beta diversity per million T cells decreased in a roughly linear manner with age.

This chain connects TRBV4-3 to TRBJ2-1; weak D call: TRBD1 (6 bases). Sequenced input: blood. The sequence came from a man aged 18 to 30 in good health. The CDR3 loop is CASSQDIGGFSYNEQFF. The CDR3 DNA follows: TGCGCCAGCAGCCAAGATATAGGGGGTTTTTCCTACAATGAGCAGTTCTTC.